This is a list of T cell receptor beta chains from one sample in a study of CD8 T cells in Susac syndrome. TCRdb recomputed calls from the immunoSEQ multiplex PCR reads with MiXCR, one row per CDR3 protein. The table has approximately 190,000 distinct CDR3 sequences, approximately 94% seen once. The sample was CD4+ T cells from PBMCs. These receptor sequences come from a human donor with Susac syndrome. CDR3s include the opening cysteine and the closing phenylalanine or tryptophan. D genes are given only for firm matches. Size tells how often a clone was seen (once, few, many) or the class of an expanded clone, and some rows leave it out.

CDR3nt: TGTGCCAGCAGCCGGGGACTAGACTCCTACAATGAGCAGTTCTTC; CDR3aa: CASSRGLDSYNEQFF; j_gene: TRBJ2-1; v_gene: TRBV6-2/TRBV6-3; abundance: -; d_gene: TRBD2; len: 15
CDR3nt: TGCGCCAGCAGTGAGCCGACAACAGGGACCACGAACACCGGGGAGCTGTTTTTT; CDR3aa: CASSEPTTGTTNTGELFF; j_gene: TRBJ2-2; v_gene: TRBV10-2; abundance: -; d_gene: -; len: 18
CDR3nt: TGCGCCAGCAGCCAACGCGGGACTCCTACTAACTATGGCTACACCTTC; CDR3aa: CASSQRGTPTNYGYTF; j_gene: TRBJ1-2; v_gene: TRBV4-1; abundance: -; d_gene: -; len: 16
CDR3nt: TGCAGTGCTAGAGGTCCGGGTTGGACTGAAGCTTTCTTT; CDR3aa: CSARGPGWTEAFF; j_gene: TRBJ1-1; v_gene: TRBV20-1; abundance: -; d_gene: -; len: 13
CDR3nt: TGTGCCAGCAGTCGGACAGTTTATGGCTACACCTTC; CDR3aa: CASSRTVYGYTF; j_gene: TRBJ1-2; v_gene: TRBV12-3/TRBV12-4; abundance: -; d_gene: -; len: 12
CDR3nt: TGCAGTGCCCTTGGGACTAGCGGGGGGCCCACCCTCCACACAGATACGCAGTATTTT; CDR3aa: CSALGTSGGPTLHTDTQYF; j_gene: TRBJ2-3; v_gene: TRBV20-1; abundance: -; d_gene: TRBD2; len: 19
CDR3nt: TGCGCCAGCAGCGAAAGCCCCAGGGCAGGCTATGGCTACACCTTC; CDR3aa: CASSESPRAGYGYTF; j_gene: TRBJ1-2; v_gene: TRBV4-1; abundance: -; d_gene: -; len: 15
CDR3nt: TGTGCCAGCAGCTCCAGCTTGAAGGATGAGCAGTTCTTC; CDR3aa: CASSSSLKDEQFF; j_gene: TRBJ2-1; v_gene: TRBV7-2; abundance: -; d_gene: -; len: 13
CDR3nt: TGCAGCGTTGACTGGACAGGGACCTATGGCTACACCTTC; CDR3aa: CSVDWTGTYGYTF; j_gene: TRBJ1-2; v_gene: TRBV29-1; abundance: -; d_gene: TRBD1; len: 13
CDR3nt: TGTGCCAGCCATGGGGCTAGCGGGGTCTCAGATACGCAGTATTTT; CDR3aa: CASHGASGVSDTQYF; j_gene: TRBJ2-3; v_gene: TRBV5-4; abundance: -; d_gene: TRBD2; len: 15
CDR3nt: TGTGCCAGCAGCCAACCTGGACAGATTAATTCACCCCTCCACTTT; CDR3aa: CASSQPGQINSPLHF; j_gene: TRBJ1-6; v_gene: TRBV3-1; abundance: -; d_gene: -; len: 15
CDR3nt: TGTGCCAGTAGCACAGCACAAGAGACCCAGTACTTC; CDR3aa: CASSTAQETQYF; j_gene: TRBJ2-5; v_gene: TRBV19; abundance: -; d_gene: -; len: 12
CDR3nt: TGTGCCAGCAGACAGGGGGCGTCCAATACGCAGTATTTT; CDR3aa: CASRQGASNTQYF; j_gene: TRBJ2-3; v_gene: TRBV6-2/TRBV6-3; abundance: -; d_gene: TRBD1; len: 13
CDR3nt: TGTGCCAGCAGCCAAAGGAGCTCTGGAAACACCATATATTTT; CDR3aa: CASSQRSSGNTIYF; j_gene: TRBJ1-3; v_gene: TRBV14; abundance: -; d_gene: -; len: 14
CDR3nt: TGTGCCAGCAGCCCCGTGGGGGCCGGGGGCACTGAAGCTTTCTTT; CDR3aa: CASSPVGAGGTEAFF; j_gene: TRBJ1-1; v_gene: TRBV12-3/TRBV12-4; abundance: -; d_gene: -; len: 15
CDR3nt: TGTGCCAGCAGCTTGGTCGCAGGGCCCTACGAGCAGTACTTC; CDR3aa: CASSLVAGPYEQYF; j_gene: TRBJ2-7; v_gene: TRBV5-4; abundance: -; d_gene: -; len: 14
CDR3nt: TGTGCCAGCAGTCGGCCGGCACAAGAGACCCAGTACTTC; CDR3aa: CASSRPAQETQYF; j_gene: TRBJ2-5; v_gene: TRBV25-1; abundance: -; d_gene: -; len: 13
CDR3nt: TGTGCCAGTAGAACGACTAGCGGGGGTGACTCTGGGGCCAACGTCCTGACTTTC; CDR3aa: CASRTTSGGDSGANVLTF; j_gene: TRBJ2-6; v_gene: TRBV6-1; abundance: -; d_gene: TRBD2; len: 18
CDR3nt: TGTGCCAGCAGCCAAGGTTCGGGGCACACCATATATTTT; CDR3aa: CASSQGSGHTIYF; j_gene: TRBJ1-3; v_gene: TRBV4-2; abundance: -; d_gene: -; len: 13
CDR3nt: TGCGCCAGCAGCTTGCGTGCAAGCGGGGGGGGCACAGATACGCAGTATTTT; CDR3aa: CASSLRASGGGTDTQYF; j_gene: TRBJ2-3; v_gene: TRBV5-1; abundance: -; d_gene: TRBD2; len: 17
CDR3nt: TGCGCCAGCAGCCAAGTTGGGCTCTGGCACTCTGGAAACACCATATATTTT; CDR3aa: CASSQVGLWHSGNTIYF; j_gene: TRBJ1-3; v_gene: TRBV4-1; abundance: -; d_gene: -; len: 17
CDR3nt: TGTGCCAGCAGCCAACAGGGGTATAATTCACCCCTCCACTTT; CDR3aa: CASSQQGYNSPLHF; j_gene: TRBJ1-6; v_gene: TRBV3-1; abundance: -; d_gene: -; len: 14
CDR3nt: TGTGCCAGTAGTGAGGGTCTTCAGCCCCAGCATTTT; CDR3aa: CASSEGLQPQHF; j_gene: TRBJ1-5; v_gene: TRBV19; abundance: -; d_gene: -; len: 12
CDR3nt: TGTGCCAGCAGCCATCTTGACCCAAACTATGGCTACACCTTC; CDR3aa: CASSHLDPNYGYTF; j_gene: TRBJ1-2; v_gene: TRBV16; abundance: -; d_gene: -; len: 14
CDR3nt: TGCAGTGGTCAGGACAGAATCTACGAGCAGTACTTC; CDR3aa: CSGQDRIYEQYF; j_gene: TRBJ2-7; v_gene: TRBV20-1; abundance: -; d_gene: -; len: 12
CDR3nt: TGTGCCAGCAGCACCGGACAGGGACGTAGCGGCTACACCTTC; CDR3aa: CASSTGQGRSGYTF; j_gene: TRBJ1-2; v_gene: TRBV7-2; abundance: -; d_gene: TRBD1; len: 14
CDR3nt: TGTGCCAGCAGCAAATTAACAGGGGGCAGCTATGGCTACACCTTC; CDR3aa: CASSKLTGGSYGYTF; j_gene: TRBJ1-2; v_gene: TRBV12-3/TRBV12-4; abundance: -; d_gene: TRBD1; len: 15
CDR3nt: TGTGCCAGCAGTTTAGTCGTAGGTTCACCCCTCCACTTT; CDR3aa: CASSLVVGSPLHF; j_gene: TRBJ1-6; v_gene: TRBV27; abundance: -; d_gene: -; len: 13
CDR3nt: TGTGCCAGCAGCTTAGCGCTGCTAGCGGGGTTCTACAATGAGCAGTTCTTC; CDR3aa: CASSLALLAGFYNEQFF; j_gene: TRBJ2-1; v_gene: TRBV7-2; abundance: -; d_gene: TRBD2; len: 17
CDR3nt: TGTGCCAGCTCAATTATTACTCACCAAGCTAGCAATCAGCCCCAGCATTTT; CDR3aa: CASSIITHQASNQPQHF; j_gene: TRBJ1-5; v_gene: TRBV18; abundance: -; d_gene: -; len: 17
CDR3nt: TGCGCCAGCAGCTTGGGGGACACCTACAATGAGCAGTTCTTC; CDR3aa: CASSLGDTYNEQFF; j_gene: TRBJ2-1; v_gene: TRBV5-1; abundance: -; d_gene: -; len: 14
CDR3nt: TGTGCCAGCAGCGTAGGGTCTAGCGGCCACTACGAGCAGTACTTC; CDR3aa: CASSVGSSGHYEQYF; j_gene: TRBJ2-7; v_gene: TRBV9; abundance: -; d_gene: TRBD2; len: 15
CDR3nt: TGTGCCAGCAGCTTGGGGAGACAGTCCCCGAACACCGGGGAGCTGTTTTTT; CDR3aa: CASSLGRQSPNTGELFF; j_gene: TRBJ2-2; v_gene: TRBV7-3; abundance: -; d_gene: -; len: 17
CDR3nt: TGTGCCAGCAGCGGGGGCGGGCGGACTGAAGCTTTCTTT; CDR3aa: CASSGGGRTEAFF; j_gene: TRBJ1-1; v_gene: TRBV5-4; abundance: -; d_gene: -; len: 13
CDR3nt: TGTGCCAGTAGTATTCTAGCGGAAGAGACCCAGTACTTC; CDR3aa: CASSILAEETQYF; j_gene: TRBJ2-5; v_gene: TRBV19; abundance: once; d_gene: TRBD2; len: 13
CDR3nt: TGTGCCAGCAGCTCATGGACTGAAAAACTGTTTTTT; CDR3aa: CASSSWTEKLFF; j_gene: TRBJ1-4; v_gene: TRBV7-6; abundance: few; d_gene: -; len: 12
CDR3nt: TGTGCCAGCAGCCAAGGACAGGGGCGTAATCAGCCCCAGCATTTT; CDR3aa: CASSQGQGRNQPQHF; j_gene: TRBJ1-5; v_gene: TRBV3-1; abundance: -; d_gene: TRBD1; len: 15
CDR3nt: TGTGCCTGGAGTCCAGGGGGCGCGAAAAACACTGAAGCTTTCTTT; CDR3aa: CAWSPGGAKNTEAFF; j_gene: TRBJ1-1; v_gene: TRBV30; abundance: -; d_gene: TRBD1; len: 15
CDR3nt: TGTGCCAGCAGTCCGACAGGTTTCAATCAGCCCCAGCATTTT; CDR3aa: CASSPTGFNQPQHF; j_gene: TRBJ1-5; v_gene: TRBV12-3/TRBV12-4; abundance: -; d_gene: -; len: 14
CDR3nt: TGTGCCAGCAGTTACGGGACAGGAGCCTCTGGGGCCAACGTCCTGACTTTC; CDR3aa: CASSYGTGASGANVLTF; j_gene: TRBJ2-6; v_gene: TRBV6-2/TRBV6-3; abundance: -; d_gene: TRBD1; len: 17
CDR3nt: TGTGCCAGCAGTTTATCAGTTAGCAATCAGCCCCAGCATTTT; CDR3aa: CASSLSVSNQPQHF; j_gene: TRBJ1-5; v_gene: TRBV12-3/TRBV12-4; abundance: -; d_gene: -; len: 14